Shown below are 2 T cell receptor beta chains from a single sample sequenced in a study of T cell repertoires in aging, cancer and after chemotherapy. A mixed TRB-A/B primer pool amplified rearranged TRB by multiplex touch-down PCR. TCRdb independently ran MiXCR on the multiplex PCR reads; one entry per CDR3 protein. Here the sample spans more than 1,500 distinct CDR3 sequences, 55% to 60% being singletons. TCR beta rearrangements were amplified from peripheral blood genomic DNA. The source material was blood. These receptors were taken from a human donor with a blood cancer.

This chain links TRBV5-4 with TRBJ2-7; D not certain. The V end was cut by 2 bases, the J end by 12 bases, with 12 bases between. This CDR3 contains 11 residues. CDR1 SGHNT and CDR2 YYREEE come from the germline V gene (reference sequence). CDR3 DNA: TGTGCCAGCAGCTTAAGTCCGGATCCGTACTTC. Translating gives CASSLSPDPYF.

J is TRBJ1-1 and V is TRBV5-4, with TRBD1 identical over 11 bases. The length of the CDR3 is 15 residues. Germline values: CDR1 SGHNT, CDR2 YYREEE (reference sequence). The J segment lost 3 bases and the V segment lost 4 bases, leaving 5 bases of the junction unmatched. The CDR3 nucleotides read TGTGCCAGCAGCCCACCGGGACAGGGGGACACTGAAGCTTTCTTT. Translating gives CASSPPGQGDTEAFF.